This T cell receptor beta chain was documented in a study of shared clonotypes between healthy human individuals (dated by TCRdb to the early 2020s). At the level of the whole study: The cohort included three men and two women between 18 and 49 years of age. For each donor, CD4 naive and CD4 memory were each given three plates, CD8 naive was given two plates, and CD8 memory was given one plate. Blood TCR repertoires of about 5 healthy adults were deeply sequenced to estimate repertoire size and the extent of clonotype sharing between individuals. To increase sequencing depth and limit assay-specific biases, TCR repertoire library preparation and sequencing were carried out by different laboratories using diverse techniques. Between about 0.9 and 10 billion PBMCs per donor were obtained by leukapheresis. The research as a whole found: Higher generation probabilities were observed for clonotypes shared by all four sorted-subset donors than for non-shared clonotypes. Sampling was restricted to blood, and TCR repertoires in tissue are likely to differ from TCR repertoires in blood. Incomplete sequencing was indicated by rarefaction of sorted-subset datasets, despite the large sequencing depth. Larger estimated clonotype richness was generally found for naive subsets than for memory subsets. Because the study included a small number of donors, the genetic and exposure-history diversity represented was limited. Across several donors, around 5.4% of naive CD4, more than 3% of naive CD8, 2% to 2.5% of memory CD4, and approximately 0.42% of memory CD8 clonotypes were shared. Pairwise subsampling led to the expectation that sequencing depth would affect the degree of clonotype sharing among donors.

The donors were healthy, HIV-negative adults who had no recently reported acute infections or vaccinations. Every donor was a Caucasian adult residing in Nashville, Tennessee, USA. CD4+ T cells were enriched through magnetic negative selection, after which naive cells were positively selected on CD45RA and the remaining negative fraction served as the memory subset. Blood was collected by leukapheresis, and PBMCs were isolated by Ficoll-Histopaque density gradient centrifugation and then cryopreserved in liquid nitrogen vapor phase. Purity and quantity of every magnetically sorted T cell population were checked by analytical flow cytometry. Genomic DNA was isolated from every sorted fraction and measured by UV absorbance on a Nanodrop 2000c. Using the deep immunoSEQ assay, multiplex PCR amplified TCR CDR3 regions from genomic DNA. Genomic DNA extracted from each cell subset was distributed evenly over all wells of several immunoSEQ 96-well plates, and each plate served as one replicate. For sorted subsets, roughly 200 ng of genomic DNA, equivalent to tens of thousands of T cell genomes, went into each replicate PCR. The purified libraries were quantified using a Qubit 3.0 fluorometer, sized with a Bioanalyzer 2100, and then quantified again using the KAPA Library Quantification kit. Every immunoSEQ 96-well plate was sequenced on a separate single-read 150-cycle Illumina NextSeq 550 flow cell. The authors' pipeline ran thus. Because the immunoSEQ output held only junctional sequences and lacked quality scores, the filtering could not match the filtering applied to full-length reads. Sequences were annotated with PyIR, a Python wrapper for IgBLAST v1.9, using IMGT germline references to assign V/J genes and CDR3. Reads with weak V/J assignments (E-value above 1e-6), missing CDR3, stop codons, out-of-frame junctions, or ambiguous translated residues were removed. A V3J clonotype was defined by an identical inferred V gene, J gene, and CDR3 amino acid sequence. The percentage overlap between two repertoires was calculated by dividing the number of shared unique clonotypes by the size of the smaller repertoire. RTK rarefaction, the Chao1 estimator, and Recon v2.1 estimates of unobserved clonotypes were used to assess repertoire richness. OLGA was used to compute generation probabilities for all TCRbeta clonotypes that the gDNA method yielded from a few donors. TCRdb retrieved this table from immuneACCESS and kept in-frame rearrangements only. Not all clones are present; in checked studies, unresolved V genes account for under half, and no reason is known for the remainder. D and trimming were read from the DNA, whereas the V and J calls and clone size are those reported in that table. Recorded for this sample are about 1 million clones; about 75% of them occurred a single time. The top ten clones comprise approximately 1.5% of the sample.

V is cut by 5 bases and J by 3 bases, and the space between the germline ends is 11 bases. CDR1 and CDR2 are drawn from the germline V gene: MNHEY, SVGAGI. The CDR3 runs 14 residues from the cysteine to the phenylalanine. The entry retains the CDR3 DNA only, 42 bases that are in frame from base 1. This clone came up once. Its antigen is not yet known. There are no base qualities to consult, and no much larger clone falls within one base. The sequence was collected from a man aged 18 to 29 in good health. The V and J segments used are TRBV6-5 and TRBJ1-3; TRBD1 is perhaps the D gene, given 6 matching bases. Sequenced sample: memory CD4+ T cells sorted from blood. The intended sense of this specimen's cell subset or site label: CD45RA-negative fraction. The nucleotide sequence reads TGTGCCAGCAGTCCCCACAGGGTTGGAAACACCATATATTTT. This encodes CASSPHRVGNTIYF.